This T cell receptor beta chain was obtained from a study of cytomegalovirus exposure and HLA in healthy donors. Study at large: The use of the same platform for the roughly 130 validation repertoires and the approximately 690 first-cohort repertoires was reported by a later analysis.

Sequencing used immunoSEQ multiplex PCR; TCRdb keeps in-frame clones, though not all of them. The sample lists about 200,000 clones, around 86% seen once, with 2% to 2.5% in the top ten. The sequence came from a woman younger than 35 in good health and CMV-seropositive. Sequencing input: PBMCs.

The CDR3 DNA follows: TGTGCCAGCAGCTCCCCCATCTGGGACAGAAACACTGAAGCTTTCTTT. It codes for CASSSPIWDRNTEAFF. V is TRBV13 and J is TRBJ1-1; 7 nucleotides match TRBD1. CDR3 length equals 16 residues. The trim removed 4 bases at V and 2 bases at J, leaving 10 bases unmatched. The germline V gene encodes CDR1 PRHDT and CDR2 FYEKMQ (reference sequence).